This paragraph reports one T cell receptor (beta chain). Its cognate antigen has yet to be identified. A commercial ELISA kit detecting HCMV-specific IgG in serum was used to determine HCMV serostatus. Ficoll density gradient centrifugation was used to isolate peripheral blood mononuclear cells from blood. From the germline V gene, CDR1 is MNHEY and CDR2 is SVGAGI. The CDR3 numbers 15 residues from cysteine through phenylalanine. DNA is not on record. The data stem from a study of T cells expressing NK-cell markers (TCRdb year 2020). About the investigation overall: In sorted CD3+CD56+NKG2C+, CD3+CD56+NKG2C- and CD3+CD56-NKG2C+ T-cell subsets from several donors, TCR beta-chain repertoires were profiled. Of the eight sequenced donors, seven were found to be HCMV-seropositive and one was found to be HCMV-seronegative. The libraries were sequenced on Illumina HiSeq 2000/2500, MiSeq or NextSeq, producing 2 x 150 bp reads. Randomly selected healthy volunteers, three men and five women, were used as the eight sequenced donors.

General conclusions and limits of the study: Those dominant clonotypes were again the most abundant among CD3+CD56-NKG2C+ cells in a few donors, at about 28.3-60.1%. In six donors, the dominant CD3+CD56+NKG2C+ clonotypes ranked among the top 10 CD8+ clonotypes, making up roughly 1.0-7.5% of CD8+ T cells. Whether the expanded NKG2C-expressing T cell clones were specific for HCMV antigens was left unclear.

Sequencing was performed on an Illumina HiSeq 2000. The TCR beta cDNA libraries were made using 5'RACE template switching, a step that added both a universal primer site and unique molecular identifiers. cDNA synthesis was primed from the TCR beta constant segment and was followed by two successive PCR amplification steps. Per the authors' processing: MIGEC handled demultiplexing of the reads and grouping by UMI, while MiTCR was used to assemble and quantify clonotypes. Only TCR cDNA sequences supported by at least two reads were kept to exclude erroneous sequences. Downstream repertoire analysis used the tcR package, and clonotypes were matched across fractions by CDR3 nucleotide sequence plus V segment. Antigen specificity was annotated against VDJdb with VDJmatch, allowing one amino acid substitution in CDR3. The reads were reprocessed in TCRdb, with one entry per CDR3 protein sequence and no accompanying DNA. It is TCRdb's table, rather than the study itself, that gives the V and J calls and clone size. Per the sample table, the count is 550,000 to 600,000 distinct CDR3 sequences. The ten largest clones represent approximately 4% of the sample.

The rearranged chain carries TRBV6-5 and TRBJ2-1; the D gene TCRdb calls, TRBD1, cannot be checked with no DNA. The receptor was derived from a man between 18 and 29 years old in good health. Donor details come from another sample of the same person, matched by shared clones. What was sequenced was blood T cells: a sorted CD56 or NKG2C T cell subset, CD4+ or CD8+ T cells, or bulk PBMC T cells (not recorded which). The CDR3 protein sequence reads: CASSYGVLAGDEQFF.